A selection of T cell receptor beta chains follows, all from one sample in a study of cytomegalovirus exposure and HLA in healthy donors. TCRdb's copy holds only in-frame clones and misses some; the assay was immunoSEQ multiplex PCR. The sample has about 85,000 clones, around four fifths seen once; the top ten hold around 2%. Sequenced: PBMCs. These receptors were obtained from a boy aged 5-17 years in good health and CMV-seronegative. The CDR3 runs from the conserved cysteine through the conserved F or W. A D gene is named only where the DNA matches it firmly. The size field is filled for only some rows; it gives once, few, many or a size class.

>TRBD2|TRBJ2-3|TRBV11-2|.
CASSLVAGGSTDTQYF
TGTGCCAGCAGCTTGGTAGCGGGAGGCTCCACAGATACGCAGTATTTT
>TRBD2|TRBJ2-5|TRBV28|once
CASSLPGLGAQYF
TGTGCCAGCAGCTTACCGGGACTAGGGGCCCAGTACTTC
>.|TRBJ2-7|TRBV7-2|few
CASSLYVLAYEQYF
TGTGCCAGCAGCTTATACGTACTGGCCTACGAGCAGTACTTC
>.|TRBJ1-1|TRBV6-5|.
CASSFQGSTEAFF
TGTGCCAGCAGCTTTCAGGGGAGCACTGAAGCTTTCTTT
>TRBD1|TRBJ2-7|TRBV10-3|.
CAISEFGGQGLYEQYF
TGTGCCATCAGTGAGTTTGGAGGACAGGGTCTCTACGAGCAGTACTTC
>TRBD2|TRBJ2-7|TRBV27|.
CASSWRGVGEQYF
TGTGCCAGCTCATGGCGGGGGGTAGGGGAGCAGTACTTC
>TRBD2|TRBJ2-2|TRBV9|few
CASSLSTSGGGAGELFF
TGTGCCAGCAGCCTTTCGACTAGCGGAGGGGGAGCCGGGGAGCTGTTTTTT
>TRBD2|TRBJ2-3|TRBV4-3|few
CASSLRGASGGATDTQYF
TGCGCCAGCAGCCTCAGGGGGGCTAGCGGGGGGGCCACAGATACGCAGTATTTT
>TRBD1|TRBJ1-3|TRBV13|.
CASSSGTASGNTIYF
TGTGCCAGCAGCTCCGGGACAGCCTCTGGAAACACCATATATTTT
>.|TRBJ1-1|TRBV6-5|.
CASSYFPLMNTEAFF
TGTGCCAGCAGTTACTTCCCGTTAATGAACACTGAAGCTTTCTTT
>TRBD2|TRBJ2-2|TRBV9|.
CASSLSGKVNTGELFF
TGTGCCAGCAGCTTGAGCGGGAAAGTTAACACCGGGGAGCTGTTTTTT
>.|TRBJ1-2|TRBV5-4|.
CASSPGGYGYTF
TGTGCCAGCAGCCCCGGGGGCTATGGCTACACCTTC
>.|TRBJ1-2|TRBV9|once
CASSAGHDRLKSRGYTF
TGTGCCAGCAGCGCCGGTCATGACAGGCTGAAATCCCGGGGCTACACCTTC